The entry below gives a single T cell receptor beta chain sequence along with its context. Its antigen is still unknown. This sample was taken from a study of identical twins. Healthy Caucasians supplied all donations. Broader study findings: Among out-of-frame alpha sequences shared by twins, low generation probability occurred in excess.

One entry per CDR3 protein results from TCRdb running MiXCR on the 5' RACE reads. The top ten hold about 3% of the sample, which has approximately 500,000 distinct CDR3 sequences, 20% to 25% seen once. There are 12 residues in the CDR3. Germline assignment: CDR1 ENHRY and CDR2 SYGVKD. V gave up 3 bases and J gave up 5 bases, with 7 bases separating them. These data were also reused for a study on T cells expressing NK-cell markers. This second report adds: Seven of the eight sequenced donors were HCMV-seropositive; one was seronegative. The study found dominant NKG2C+ clonotypes at roughly 1.0-7.0% of CD8+ T cells in over five donors.

The sequenced material came from CD4+ T cells sorted from blood. The chain links TRBV10-3 to TRBJ1-2; no definite D call. This receptor was obtained from a young woman in good health. Written as DNA, the CDR3 is TGTGCCATCAGTGAACAAGGGTATGGCTACACCTTC. Translation: CAISEQGYGYTF.